The sequence of this T cell receptor (beta chain) was determined in a study of shared clonotypes between healthy human individuals. The CDR3 is made up of 18 amino acids. J gave up 5 bases and V 0 bases, and 13 bases lay outside the gene matches. Germline CDR1 reads SGDLS; CDR2 reads YYNGEE. Profiled with immunoSEQ multiplex PCR; TCRdb holds only in-frame clones, not every one. This table has about 2 million clones, 85% to 95% appearing once. The chain recombines TRBV9 with TRBJ2-2; TRBD2 agrees at 7 bases. The sequence was obtained from a man between 18 and 35 years old in good health. Sequencing was done on a sample of naive CD4+ T cells sorted from blood. Regarding subset: CD45RA+ positively selected. The CDR3 DNA follows: TGTGCCAGCAGCGTAGCGGGACTACTTGGTTTGGGAACCGGGGAGCTGTTTTTT. It specifies CASSVAGLLGLGTGELFF.